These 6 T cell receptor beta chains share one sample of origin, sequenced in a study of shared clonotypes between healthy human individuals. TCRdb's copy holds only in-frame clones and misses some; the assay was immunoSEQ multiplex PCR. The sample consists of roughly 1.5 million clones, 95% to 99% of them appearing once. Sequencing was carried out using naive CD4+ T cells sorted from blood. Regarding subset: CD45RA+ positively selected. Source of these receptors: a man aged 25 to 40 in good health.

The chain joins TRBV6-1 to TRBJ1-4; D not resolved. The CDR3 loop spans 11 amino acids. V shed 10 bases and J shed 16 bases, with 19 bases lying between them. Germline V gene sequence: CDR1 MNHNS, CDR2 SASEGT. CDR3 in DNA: TGTGCCACCCGAGAGTCCGGGTGGCGGTTTTTT. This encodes CATRESGWRFF.

This CDR3 is CATTGANNQPQHF. The CDR3, as DNA: TGTGCCACGACAGGGGCGAACAATCAGCCCCAGCATTTT. The chain joins TRBV10-3 to TRBJ1-5, with TRBD1 matching 8 bases. Germline V gene sequence: CDR1 ENHRY, CDR2 SYGVKD. The junction had 5 bases not matched to a gene; V was cut back by 10 bases and J by 3 bases. The length of the CDR3 is 13 residues.

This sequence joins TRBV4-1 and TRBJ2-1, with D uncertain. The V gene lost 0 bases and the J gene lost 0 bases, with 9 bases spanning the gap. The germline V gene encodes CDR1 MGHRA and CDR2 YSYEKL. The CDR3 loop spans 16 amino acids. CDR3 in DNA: TGCGCCAGCAGCCAAGAGAAGGTAGTCTCCTACAATGAGCAGTTCTTC. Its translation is CASSQEKVVSYNEQFF.

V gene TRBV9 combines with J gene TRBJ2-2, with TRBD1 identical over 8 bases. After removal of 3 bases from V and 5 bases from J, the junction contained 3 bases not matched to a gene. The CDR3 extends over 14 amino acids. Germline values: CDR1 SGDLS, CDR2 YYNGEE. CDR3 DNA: TGTGCCAGCAGCGCGGACAGGGATACCGGGGAGCTGTTTTTT. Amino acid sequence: CASSADRDTGELFF.

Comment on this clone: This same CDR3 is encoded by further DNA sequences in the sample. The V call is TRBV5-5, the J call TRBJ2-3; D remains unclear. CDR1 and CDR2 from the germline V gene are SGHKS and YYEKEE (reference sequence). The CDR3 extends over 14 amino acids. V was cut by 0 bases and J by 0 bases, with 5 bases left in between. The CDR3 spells CASSLDGSTDTQYF. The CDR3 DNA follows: TGTGCCAGCAGCTTGGACGGAAGCACAGATACGCAGTATTTT.

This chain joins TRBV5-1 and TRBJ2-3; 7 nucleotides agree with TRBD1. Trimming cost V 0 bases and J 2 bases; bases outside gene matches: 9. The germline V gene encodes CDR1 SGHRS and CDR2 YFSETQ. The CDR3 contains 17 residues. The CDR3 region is CASSLAGQAGHTDTQYF. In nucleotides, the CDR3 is TGCGCCAGCAGCTTGGCCGGACAGGCCGGACACACAGATACGCAGTATTTT.